This entry describes one T cell receptor beta chain. These data are taken from a study of blood T cell repertoires in COVID-19. Study at large: The analysed material was cDNA or gDNA that came from T cells, B-cell-depleted T cells, or PBMCs.

The germline gives CDR1 LGHNA, CDR2 YSLEER. This CDR3 spans 14 amino acids. Unmatched junction bases numbered 2, after V lost 3 bases and J lost 2 bases. Methods used by the authors: The authors estimated nucleated cell counts from reference gene primer amplification. The assay was immunoSEQ multiplex PCR, and TCRdb's table has in-frame clones only and misses some. V and J calls and clone size are given by that table; D and trimming were obtained from the DNA. The sample lists about 480,000 clones; approximately 87% were seen once. Clinical histories supplied by participants themselves formed the basis of cohort assignment. Donors in Cohort 3 who had recovered were those with two negative PCRs, healthcare professional clearance, or resolution of their symptoms.

The source of this sequence is a woman aged 40 to 49 who had recovered from COVID-19. The chain recombines TRBV4-3 with TRBJ1-1; TRBD1 matches 8 bases. Sequenced: PBMCs or T cells enriched from blood (not recorded which). The CDR3 region is CASSHGQGNTEAFF. Written as DNA, the CDR3 is TGCGCCAGCAGCCATGGACAGGGTAACACTGAAGCTTTCTTT.